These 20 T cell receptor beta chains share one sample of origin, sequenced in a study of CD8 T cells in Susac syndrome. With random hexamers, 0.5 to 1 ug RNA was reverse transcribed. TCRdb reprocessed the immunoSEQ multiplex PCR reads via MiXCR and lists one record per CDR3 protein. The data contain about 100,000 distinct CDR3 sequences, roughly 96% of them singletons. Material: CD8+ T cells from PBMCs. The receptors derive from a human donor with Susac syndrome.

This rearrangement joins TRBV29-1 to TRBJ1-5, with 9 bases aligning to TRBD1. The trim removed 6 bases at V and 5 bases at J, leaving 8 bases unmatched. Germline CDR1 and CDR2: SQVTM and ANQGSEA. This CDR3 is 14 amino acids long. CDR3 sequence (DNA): TGCAGCGTCGGGGACAGGGAGGGTTATCAGCCCCAGCATTTT. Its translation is CSVGDREGYQPQHF.

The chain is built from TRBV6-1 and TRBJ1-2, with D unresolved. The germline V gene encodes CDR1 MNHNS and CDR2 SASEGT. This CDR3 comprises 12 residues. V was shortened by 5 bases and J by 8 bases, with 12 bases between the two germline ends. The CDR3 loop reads CASSLRDGGYTF. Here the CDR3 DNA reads TGTGCCAGCAGTTTAAGGGATGGAGGCTACACCTTC.

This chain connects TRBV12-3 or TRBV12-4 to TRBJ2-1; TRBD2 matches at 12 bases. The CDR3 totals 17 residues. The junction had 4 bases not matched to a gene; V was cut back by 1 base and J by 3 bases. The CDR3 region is CASSLDRTSGDYNEQFF. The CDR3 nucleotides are TGTGCCAGCAGTTTAGATCGGACTAGCGGGGACTACAATGAGCAGTTCTTC.

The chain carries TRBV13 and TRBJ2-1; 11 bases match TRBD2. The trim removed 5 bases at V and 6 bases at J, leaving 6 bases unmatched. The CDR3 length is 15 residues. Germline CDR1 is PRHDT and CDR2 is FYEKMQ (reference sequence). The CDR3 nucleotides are TGTGCCAGCAGCCAACTAGCGGGAGCGGTCAATGAGCAGTTCTTC. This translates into CASSQLAGAVNEQFF.

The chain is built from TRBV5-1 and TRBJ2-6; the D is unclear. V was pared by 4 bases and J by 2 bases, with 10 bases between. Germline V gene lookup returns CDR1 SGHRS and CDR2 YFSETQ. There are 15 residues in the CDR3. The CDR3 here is CASSRMGTGANVLTF. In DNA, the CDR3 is TGCGCCAGCAGCAGGATGGGTACTGGGGCCAACGTCCTGACTTTC.

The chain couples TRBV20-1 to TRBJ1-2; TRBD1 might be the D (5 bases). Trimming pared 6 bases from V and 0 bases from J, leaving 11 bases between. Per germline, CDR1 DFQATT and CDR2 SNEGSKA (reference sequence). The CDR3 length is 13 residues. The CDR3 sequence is CSARRTSNYGYTF. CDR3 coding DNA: TGCAGTGCCCGACGGACATCTAACTATGGCTACACCTTC.

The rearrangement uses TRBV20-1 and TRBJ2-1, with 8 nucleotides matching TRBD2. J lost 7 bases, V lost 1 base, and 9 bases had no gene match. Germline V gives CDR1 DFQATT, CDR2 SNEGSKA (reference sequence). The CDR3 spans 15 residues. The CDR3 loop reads CSARVGSGEGNEQFF. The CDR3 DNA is TGCAGTGCTAGAGTGGGTAGCGGGGAGGGAAATGAGCAGTTCTTC.

The CDR3 nucleotides are TGCAGCGTTGAAAAGGCGACTAGCACAGATACGCAGTATTTT. It encodes CSVEKATSTDTQYF. The rearrangement uses TRBV29-1 and TRBJ2-3; D unclear. V was clipped by 2 bases and J by 0 bases, with 9 bases between them. Germline V gene lookup returns CDR1 SQVTM and CDR2 ANQGSEA. The CDR3 spans 14 residues.

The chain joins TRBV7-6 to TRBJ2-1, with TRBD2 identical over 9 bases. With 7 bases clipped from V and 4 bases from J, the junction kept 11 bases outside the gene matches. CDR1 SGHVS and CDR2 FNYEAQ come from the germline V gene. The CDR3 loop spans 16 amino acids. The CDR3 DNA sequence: TGTGCCAGCACCTTTAACGCGGGGGGGCGATACAATGAGCAGTTCTTC. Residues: CASTFNAGGRYNEQFF.

Here the CDR3 reads CASSYGTGPGEQYF. The CDR3 DNA follows: TGTGCCAGCAGTTACGGGACAGGGCCTGGCGAGCAGTACTTC. The gene calls are TRBV6-2 or TRBV6-3 and TRBJ2-7; 9 nucleotides match TRBD1. The ends lost 2 bases at V and 6 bases at J; junction bases unmatched: 5. Germline assignment: CDR1 MNHEY and CDR2 SVGEGT. This CDR3 is built from 14 residues.

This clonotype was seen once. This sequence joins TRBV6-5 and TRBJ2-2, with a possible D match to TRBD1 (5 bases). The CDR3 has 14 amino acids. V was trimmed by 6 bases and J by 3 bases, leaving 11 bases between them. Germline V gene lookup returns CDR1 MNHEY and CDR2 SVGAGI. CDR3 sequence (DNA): TGTGCCAGCAGCTACGGCAGGGACACCGGGGAGCTGTTTTTT. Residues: CASSYGRDTGELFF.

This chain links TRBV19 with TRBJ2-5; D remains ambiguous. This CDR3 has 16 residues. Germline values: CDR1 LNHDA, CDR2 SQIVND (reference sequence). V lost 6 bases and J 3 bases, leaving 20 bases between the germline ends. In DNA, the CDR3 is TGTGCCAGTAGCACCGCCCGCGACCGGAAGAAAGAGACCCAGTACTTC. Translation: CASSTARDRKKETQYF.

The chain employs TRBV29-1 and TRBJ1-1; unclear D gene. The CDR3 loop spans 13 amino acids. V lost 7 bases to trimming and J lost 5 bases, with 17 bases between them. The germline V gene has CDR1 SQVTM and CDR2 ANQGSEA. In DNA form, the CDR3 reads TGCAGCGCCAATAACCATGTAGATACTGAAGCTTTCTTT. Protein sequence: CSANNHVDTEAFF.

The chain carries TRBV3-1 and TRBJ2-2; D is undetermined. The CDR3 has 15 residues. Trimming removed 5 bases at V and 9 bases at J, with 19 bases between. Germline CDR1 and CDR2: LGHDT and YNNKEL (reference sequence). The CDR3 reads CASSKHRASERELFF. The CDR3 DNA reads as TGTGCCAGCAGCAAACATCGGGCTAGTGAGAGGGAGCTGTTTTTT.

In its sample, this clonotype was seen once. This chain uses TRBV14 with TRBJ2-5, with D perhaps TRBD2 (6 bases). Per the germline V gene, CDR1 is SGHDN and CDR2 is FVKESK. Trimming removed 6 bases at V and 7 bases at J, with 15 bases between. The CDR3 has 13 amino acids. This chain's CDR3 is CASSHGGFRTQYF. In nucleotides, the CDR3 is TGTGCCAGCAGTCACGGAGGGTTTAGGACCCAGTACTTC.

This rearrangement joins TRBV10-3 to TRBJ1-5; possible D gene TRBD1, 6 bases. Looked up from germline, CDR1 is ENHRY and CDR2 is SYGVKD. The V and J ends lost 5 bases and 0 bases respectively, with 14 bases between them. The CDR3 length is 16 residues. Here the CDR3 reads CAISSGDWYSNQPQHF. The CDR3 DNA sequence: TGTGCCATCAGTTCAGGGGACTGGTATAGCAATCAGCCCCAGCATTTT.

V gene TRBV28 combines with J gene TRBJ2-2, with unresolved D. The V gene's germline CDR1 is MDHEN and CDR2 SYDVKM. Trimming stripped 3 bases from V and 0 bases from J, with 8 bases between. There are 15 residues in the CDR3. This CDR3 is CASSLELTNTGELFF. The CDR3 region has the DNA TGTGCCAGCAGTTTGGAACTTACGAACACCGGGGAGCTGTTTTTT. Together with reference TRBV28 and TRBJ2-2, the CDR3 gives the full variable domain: DVKVTQSSRYLVKRTGEKVFLECVQDMDHENMFWYRQDPGLGLRLIYFSYDVKMKEKGDIPEGYSVSREKKERFSLILESASTNQTSMYLCASSLELTNTGELFFGEGSRLTVL.

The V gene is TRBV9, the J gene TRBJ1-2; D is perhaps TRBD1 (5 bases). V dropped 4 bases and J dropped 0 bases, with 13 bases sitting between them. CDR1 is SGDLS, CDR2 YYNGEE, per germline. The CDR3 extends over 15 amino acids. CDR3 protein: CASSPLDTTNYGYTF. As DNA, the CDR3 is TGTGCCAGCAGCCCTCTGGACACAACTAACTATGGCTACACCTTC. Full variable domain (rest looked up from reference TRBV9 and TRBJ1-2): DSGVTQTPKHLITATGQRVTLRCSPRSGDLSVYWYQQSLDQGLQFLIQYYNGEERAKGNILERFSAQQFPDLHSELNLSSLELGDSALYFCASSPLDTTNYGYTFGSGTRLTVV.

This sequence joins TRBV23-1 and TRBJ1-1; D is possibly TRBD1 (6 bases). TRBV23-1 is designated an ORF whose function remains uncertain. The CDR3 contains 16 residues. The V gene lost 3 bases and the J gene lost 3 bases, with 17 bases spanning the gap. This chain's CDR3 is CASSQNRPHRDTEAFF. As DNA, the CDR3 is TGCGCCAGCAGTCAGAACCGCCCACACAGGGACACTGAAGCTTTCTTT.

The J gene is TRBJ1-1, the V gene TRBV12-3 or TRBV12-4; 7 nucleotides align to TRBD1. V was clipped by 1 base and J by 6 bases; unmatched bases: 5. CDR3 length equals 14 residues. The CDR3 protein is CASSLVPGTAEAFF. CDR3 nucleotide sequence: TGTGCCAGCAGTTTAGTCCCCGGGACAGCTGAAGCTTTCTTT.